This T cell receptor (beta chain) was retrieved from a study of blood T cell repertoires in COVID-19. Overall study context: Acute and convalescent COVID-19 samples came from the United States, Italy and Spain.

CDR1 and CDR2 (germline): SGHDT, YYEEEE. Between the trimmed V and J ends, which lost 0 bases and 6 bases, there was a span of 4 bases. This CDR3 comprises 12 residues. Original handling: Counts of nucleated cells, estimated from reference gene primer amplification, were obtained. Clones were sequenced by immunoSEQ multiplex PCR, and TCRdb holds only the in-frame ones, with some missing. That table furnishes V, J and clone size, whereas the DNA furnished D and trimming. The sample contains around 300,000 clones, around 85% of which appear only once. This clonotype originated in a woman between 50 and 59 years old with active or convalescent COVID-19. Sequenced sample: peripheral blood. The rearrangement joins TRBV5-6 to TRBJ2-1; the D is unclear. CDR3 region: CASSLDSNEQFF. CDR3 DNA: TGTGCCAGCAGCTTGGACAGCAATGAGCAGTTCTTC.